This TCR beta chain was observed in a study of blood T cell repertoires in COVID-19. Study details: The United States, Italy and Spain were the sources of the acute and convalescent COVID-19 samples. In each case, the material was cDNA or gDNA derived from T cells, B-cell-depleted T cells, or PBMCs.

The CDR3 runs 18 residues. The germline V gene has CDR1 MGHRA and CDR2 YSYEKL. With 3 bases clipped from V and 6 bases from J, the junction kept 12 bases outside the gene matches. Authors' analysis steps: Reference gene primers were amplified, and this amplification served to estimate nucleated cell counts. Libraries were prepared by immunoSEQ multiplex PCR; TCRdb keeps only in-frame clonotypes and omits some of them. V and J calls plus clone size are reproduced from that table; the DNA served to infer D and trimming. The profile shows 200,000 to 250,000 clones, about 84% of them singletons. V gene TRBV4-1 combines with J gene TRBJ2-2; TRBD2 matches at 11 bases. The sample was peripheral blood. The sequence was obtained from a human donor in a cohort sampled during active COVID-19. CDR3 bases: TGCGCCAGCAGCCACCAAGCTCATTTAGCGGGGGGGCCCGGGGAGCTGTTTTTT. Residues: CASSHQAHLAGGPGELFF.